This section outlines one TCR beta chain sequence together with its context. The data are from a study of blood T cell repertoires in COVID-19. On the study more broadly: Acute and convalescent COVID-19 samples came from the United States, Italy and Spain. Sample material is recorded as cDNA or gDNA derived from T cells, B-cell-depleted T cells, or PBMCs.

Study processing details: Scientists estimated how many nucleated cells there were by amplifying reference gene primers. Sequencing was performed with immunoSEQ multiplex PCR; in TCRdb, only in-frame clones are kept and a portion is missing. The V and J calls and the clone size are those of that table, but D and trimming were determined from the DNA. The profile covers more than 110,000 clones, with 80% to 90% appearing a single time and 11% taken by the ten largest. Sequencing input: peripheral blood. This TCR came from an elderly woman with acute or convalescent COVID-19.

For the CDR3, the DNA is TGTGCCATCAGTGAACTAAGACAGGATTCAAGCTATGGCTACACCTTC. This sequence encodes CAISELRQDSSYGYTF. The chain joins TRBV10-3 to TRBJ1-2, with D possibly TRBD1 on 6 matching bases. The CDR3 is 16 amino acids. Germline-derived CDR1 and CDR2 are ENHRY and SYGVKD. Trimming took 3 bases from V and 4 from J, leaving 18 bases between them.